The text below deals with one TCR beta chain. Which antigen it targets is not known. Per-nucleotide qualities are absent, and no much larger clonotype sits a single base away. The data were taken from a study of chemoradiotherapy in HPV16-positive cancers (dated by TCRdb to the early 2020s). Background on the whole study: Candidate HPV-specific T-cell clones and common TCR motifs were defined through functional T-cell assays on cells from a couple of HPV16-positive patients. The study set out to ask whether T-cell immunity against the HPV oncoproteins E6 and E7 changes over the course of chemoradiotherapy and whether that immunity affects survival. The candidate HPV-specific TCRs and motifs were subsequently tracked in TCR repertoires obtained from roughly 85 patients with HPV-related cancers. Beyond this particular receptor, the publication reports: Improved recurrence-free survival in HPV16-positive patients was associated with expansion of HPV-responsive T cells during chemoradiotherapy. Expansion of candidate HPV-specific clones and E7-related TCR motifs was observed in the tumor microenvironment during treatment, whereas no such expansion was observed for non-HPV-specific T cells. The survival association was reported for HPV16-positive patients, and the functional definition of HPV-specific T cells was derived from only a couple of HPV16-positive patients.

Repertoires were sampled repeatedly over the course of chemoradiotherapy, so clonal expansion could be followed in the tumor microenvironment. Counted from cysteine to phenylalanine, this CDR3 has 13 amino acids. Just CDR3 DNA is preserved here, 39 bases in frame from base 1. Relative to germline, V is 2 bases shorter and J is 7 bases shorter, with 9 bases between their ends. From the germline V gene, CDR1 is SGHTA and CDR2 is FQGNSA. The library was generated by the immunoSEQ multiplex PCR assay. TCRdb carries this immuneACCESS record with in-frame sequences only. Its versions omit some clonotypes, under half of them owing to an unresolved V gene in the studies checked, with the rest unexplained. A total of approximately 12,000 clones appear in this sample, roughly 90% of them only once. The ten most abundant clones make up about 2.5% of the sample.

The starting material was blood, obtained from a patient who underwent chemoradiotherapy. The receptor chain draws on TRBV7-2 and TRBJ2-1; the D gene is not confidently resolved. This sequence originates from a human donor with HPV-associated anogenital cancer. The nucleotide sequence is TGTGCCAGCAGCTTACCTCCGTGGAATGAGCAGTTCTTC. Its coded protein is CASSLPPWNEQFF. The full variable domain, with segments outside the CDR3 supplied by the reference TRBV7-2 and TRBJ2-1 proteins, appears as GAGVSQSPSNKVTEKGKDVELRCDPISGHTALYWYRQSLGQGLEFLIYFQGNSAPDKSGLPSDRFSAERTGGSVSTLTIQRTQQEDSAVYLCASSLPPWNEQFFGPGTRLTVL.